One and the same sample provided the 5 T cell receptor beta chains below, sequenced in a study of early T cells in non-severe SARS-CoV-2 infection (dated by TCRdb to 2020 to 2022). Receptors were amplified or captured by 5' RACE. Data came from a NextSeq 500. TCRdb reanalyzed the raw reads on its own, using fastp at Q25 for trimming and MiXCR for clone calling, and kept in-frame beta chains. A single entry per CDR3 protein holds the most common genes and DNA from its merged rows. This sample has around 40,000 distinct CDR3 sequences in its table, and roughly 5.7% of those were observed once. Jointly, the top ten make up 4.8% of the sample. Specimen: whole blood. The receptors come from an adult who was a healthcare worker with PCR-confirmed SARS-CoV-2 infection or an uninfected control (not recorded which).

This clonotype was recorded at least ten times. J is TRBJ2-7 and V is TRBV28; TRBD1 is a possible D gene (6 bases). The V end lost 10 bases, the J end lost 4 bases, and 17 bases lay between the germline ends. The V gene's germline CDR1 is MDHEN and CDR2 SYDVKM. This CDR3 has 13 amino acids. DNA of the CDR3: TGTGCCACCACAAACGAAGGGGGTTACGAGCAGTACTTC. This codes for CATTNEGGYEQYF. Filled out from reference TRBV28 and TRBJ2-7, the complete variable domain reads DVKVTQSSRYLVKRTGEKVFLECVQDMDHENMFWYRQDPGLGLRLIYFSYDVKMKEKGDIPEGYSVSREKKERFSLILESASTNQTSMYLCATTNEGGYEQYFGPGTRLTVT.

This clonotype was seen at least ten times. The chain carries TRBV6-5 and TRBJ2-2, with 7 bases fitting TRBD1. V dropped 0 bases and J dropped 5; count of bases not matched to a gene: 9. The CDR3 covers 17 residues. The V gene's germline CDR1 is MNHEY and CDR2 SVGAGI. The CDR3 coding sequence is TGTGCCAGCAGTTACTCAGGACAGGCGCCGAGAACCGGGGAGCTGTTTTTT. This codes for CASSYSGQAPRTGELFF.

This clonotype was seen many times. The CDR3 is CGSSKNTEAFF. DNA of the CDR3: TGCGGTTCTAGCAAGAACACTGAAGCTTTCTTT. The rearrangement links TRBV20-1 to TRBJ1-1; D is unclear. Germline V gives CDR1 DFQATT, CDR2 SNEGSKA (reference sequence). The CDR3 has 11 residues.

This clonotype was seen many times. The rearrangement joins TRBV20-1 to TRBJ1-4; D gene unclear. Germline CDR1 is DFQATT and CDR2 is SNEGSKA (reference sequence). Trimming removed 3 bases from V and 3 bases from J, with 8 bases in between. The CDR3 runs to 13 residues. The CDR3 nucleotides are TGCAGTGCTAGTTGGTCTTCTAATGAAAAACTGTTTTTT. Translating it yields CSASWSSNEKLFF.

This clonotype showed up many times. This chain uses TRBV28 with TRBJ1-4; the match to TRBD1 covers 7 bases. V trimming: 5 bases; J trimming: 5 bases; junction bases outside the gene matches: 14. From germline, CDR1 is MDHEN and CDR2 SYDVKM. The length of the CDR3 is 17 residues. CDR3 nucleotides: TGTGCCAGCAGTCAGCGATCAAAGACAGGGAACAATGAAAAACTGTTTTTT. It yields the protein CASSQRSKTGNNEKLFF.